The text below deals with one T cell receptor beta chain. Template switching added a universal primer site, and cDNA bore unique molecular identifiers. TCRdb redid the calling of the 5' RACE reads with MiXCR, one entry per CDR3 protein. The data contain around 290,000 distinct CDR3 sequences, roughly 10% of them singletons. The germline V gene has CDR1 SGHRS and CDR2 YFSETQ. CDR3 length: 13 amino acids. Trimming took off 4 bases at V and 7 bases at J, with 9 bases between the two ends. The data originate from a study of identical twins. The same specimen was also included in a second study, on yellow fever vaccine responses in identical twins.

The TCR comes from a woman between 18 and 30 years old in good health. The chain combines TRBV5-1 with TRBJ1-6; possibly TRBD1 for D (5 bases). The sequenced sample consisted of CD8+ T cells sorted from blood. The chain's CDR3 is CASSGDLNSPLHF. CDR3 sequence (DNA): TGCGCCAGCAGCGGGGACCTCAATTCACCCCTCCACTTT.